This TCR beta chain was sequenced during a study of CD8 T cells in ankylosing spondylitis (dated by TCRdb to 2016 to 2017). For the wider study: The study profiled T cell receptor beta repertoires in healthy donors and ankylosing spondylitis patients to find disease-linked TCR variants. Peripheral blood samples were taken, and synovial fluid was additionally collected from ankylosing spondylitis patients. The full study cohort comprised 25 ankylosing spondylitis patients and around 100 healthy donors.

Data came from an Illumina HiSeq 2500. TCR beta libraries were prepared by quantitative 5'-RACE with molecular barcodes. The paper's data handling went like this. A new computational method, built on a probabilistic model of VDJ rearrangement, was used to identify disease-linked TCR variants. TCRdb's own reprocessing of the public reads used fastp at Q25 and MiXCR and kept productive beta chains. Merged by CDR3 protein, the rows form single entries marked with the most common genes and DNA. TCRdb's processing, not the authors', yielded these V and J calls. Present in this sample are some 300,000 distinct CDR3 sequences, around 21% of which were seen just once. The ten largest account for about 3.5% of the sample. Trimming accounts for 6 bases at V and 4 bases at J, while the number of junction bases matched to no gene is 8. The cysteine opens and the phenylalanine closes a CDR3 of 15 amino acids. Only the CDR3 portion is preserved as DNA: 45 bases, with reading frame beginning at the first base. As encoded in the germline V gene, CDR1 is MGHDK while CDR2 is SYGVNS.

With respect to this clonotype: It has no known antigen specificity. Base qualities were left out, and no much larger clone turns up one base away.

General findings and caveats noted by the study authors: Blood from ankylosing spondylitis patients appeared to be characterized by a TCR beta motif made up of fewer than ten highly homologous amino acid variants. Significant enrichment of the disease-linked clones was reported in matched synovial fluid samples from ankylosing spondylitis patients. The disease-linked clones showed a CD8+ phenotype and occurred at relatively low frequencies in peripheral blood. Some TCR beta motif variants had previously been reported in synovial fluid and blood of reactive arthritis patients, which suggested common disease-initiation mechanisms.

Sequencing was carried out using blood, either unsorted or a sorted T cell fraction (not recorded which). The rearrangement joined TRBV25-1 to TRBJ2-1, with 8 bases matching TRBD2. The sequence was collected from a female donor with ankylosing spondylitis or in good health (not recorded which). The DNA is TGTGCCAGCAGCGTAGCGGGATCCCTGTACAATGAGCAGTTCTTC. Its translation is CASSVAGSLYNEQFF.